Listed here are 3 T cell receptor beta chains from one sample, sequenced in a study of STAT5B mutations in CD4+ large granular lymphocyte leukemia. Here immunoSEQ multiplex PCR was the method, and the copy in TCRdb shows in-frame clones only, minus some. The profile shows 30,000 or so clones, around 85% of them singletons. Sequencing was carried out using CD4+ T cells from blood buffy coats. The receptors stem from a human donor in good health.

This clone was seen a single time. The CDR3 sequence is CASSVTGTSGYEQYF. The CDR3 bases are TGTGCCAGCAGTGTAACCGGGACTAGCGGTTACGAGCAGTACTTC. The gene calls are TRBV6-1 and TRBJ2-5; 11 bases are shared with TRBD2. The tail of the sequence fits TRBJ2-7 better, so the J call may be wrong. CDR3 length: 15 amino acids. From germline, CDR1 is MNHNS and CDR2 SASEGT.

The chain employs TRBV4-1 and TRBJ2-7, with D tentatively TRBD1 or TRBD2 (5 bases each). This CDR3 comprises 13 residues. The germline V and J ends were trimmed by 4 bases and 0 bases, with 7 bases remaining between them. The V gene's germline CDR1 is MGHRA and CDR2 YSYEKL. The CDR3: CASSRGTSYEQYF. In DNA, the CDR3 is TGCGCCAGCAGCCGAGGGACCTCCTACGAGCAGTACTTC.

This clone was observed a few times. V usage is TRBV19 and J usage is TRBJ2-1; D gene unclear. V lost 0 bases to trimming and J lost 4 bases, with 10 bases between them. Germline V gene data show CDR1 as LNHDA and CDR2 as SQIVND (reference sequence). The CDR3 runs to 15 residues. CDR3 nucleotide sequence: TGTGCCAGTAGTATAGATCGGTTGGCTTACAATGAGCAGTTCTTC. Residues: CASSIDRLAYNEQFF. Looking up the rest from reference TRBV19 and TRBJ2-1 gives the full variable domain: DGGITQSPKYLFRKEGQNVTLSCEQNLNHDAMYWYRQDPGQGLRLIYYSQIVNDFQKGDIAEGYSVSREKKESFPLTVTSAQKNPTAFYLCASSIDRLAYNEQFFGPGTRLTVL.